Listed below are T cell receptor beta chains from one sample, sequenced in a study of blood T cell repertoires in COVID-19. Some clones are missing from TCRdb's copy, which holds only in-frame ones; the method was immunoSEQ multiplex PCR. The sample lists 250,000 or so clones; 92% were seen once. The sequenced material came from peripheral blood. These receptors came from a young man with COVID-19, enrolled during active disease. The CDR3 runs from the conserved cysteine through the conserved F or W. The D gene is left open where the match is weak. The size entry is marked missing in some rows and otherwise reads once, few, many or a size class.

d_gene,j_gene,abundance,v_gene,CDR3nt,CDR3aa
TRBD1,TRBJ2-7,-,TRBV30,TGTGCCTGCCTAAAGGGACAGGACTACGAGCAGTACTTC,CACLKGQDYEQYF
TRBD1,TRBJ1-2,-,TRBV25-1,TGTGCCAGCAGTGAGGGGACAGGGCCCTATGGCTACACCTTC,CASSEGTGPYGYTF
-,TRBJ1-5,-,TRBV5-4,TGTGCCAGCAGCCACTCGAGAGCTAGCAATCAGCCCCAGCATTTT,CASSHSRASNQPQHF
-,TRBJ1-2,once,TRBV3-1/TRBV3-2,TGTGCCAGCAGCCACCGGGGGGCTAACTATGGCTACACCTTC,CASSHRGANYGYTF
TRBD2,TRBJ2-1,-,TRBV6-1,TGTGCCAGCAGTGAAGCGGGGGAAGTAGCGGGGGTCGCACTGTTCTTC,CASSEAGEVAGVALFF
-,TRBJ2-5,-,TRBV7-2,TGTGCCAGCAGCCCCCCCCCAGGCAGGGCCGAGACCCAGTACTTC,CASSPPPGRAETQYF
TRBD1,TRBJ1-5,few,TRBV15,TGTGCCACCAGCAGAGATCGGGGACAGGGCAATCAGCCCCAGCATTTT,CATSRDRGQGNQPQHF
-,TRBJ2-1,-,TRBV11-3,TGTGCCAGCAGCTTGTCGAGCAATGAGCAGTTCTTC,CASSLSSNEQFF
TRBD1,TRBJ1-3,few,TRBV3-1/TRBV3-2,TGTGCCAGCAGCCCGCGACAGGGATCTGGAAACACCATATATTTT,CASSPRQGSGNTIYF
-,TRBJ1-2,-,TRBV19,TGTGCCAGTAGTATTCGACAGCCCTATGGCTACACCTTC,CASSIRQPYGYTF